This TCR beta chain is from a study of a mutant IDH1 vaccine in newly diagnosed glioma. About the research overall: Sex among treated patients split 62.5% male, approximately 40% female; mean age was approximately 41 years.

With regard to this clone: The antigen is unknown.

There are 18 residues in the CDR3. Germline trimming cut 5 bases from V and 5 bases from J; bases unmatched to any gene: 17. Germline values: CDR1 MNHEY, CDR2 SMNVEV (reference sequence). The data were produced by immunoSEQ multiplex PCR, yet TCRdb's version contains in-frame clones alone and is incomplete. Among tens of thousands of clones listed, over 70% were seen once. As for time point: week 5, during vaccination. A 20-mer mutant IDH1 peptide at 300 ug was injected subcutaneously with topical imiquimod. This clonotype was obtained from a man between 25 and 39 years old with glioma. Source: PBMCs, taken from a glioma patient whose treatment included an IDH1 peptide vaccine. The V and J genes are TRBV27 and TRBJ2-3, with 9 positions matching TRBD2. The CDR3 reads CASSPIPRAGGPGDTQYF. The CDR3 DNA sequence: TGTGCCAGCAGTCCGATCCCCCGGGCGGGGGGGCCGGGAGATACGCAGTATTTT.